The next 30 T cell receptor beta chains were all read from a single sample in a study of T cells in Graves' hyperthyroidism and ophthalmopathy. There were TCR beta CDR3 regions amplified from RNA transcripts. When the TCR CDR3 underwent first-round RT-PCR, the HTBI primer set was used. TCRdb passed the multiplex PCR reads through MiXCR, listing each CDR3 protein once. The data show about 500,000 distinct CDR3 sequences, roughly 16% seen once. Material: blood. The receptors derive from a woman in her 30s with Graves' ophthalmopathy.

This clonotype has more than one count but fewer than ten. The rearrangement joins TRBV4-1 to TRBJ2-3; D remains ambiguous. CDR3 size: 16 residues. Germline assignment: CDR1 MGHRA and CDR2 YSYEKL. Trimming stripped 2 bases from V and 0 bases from J, with 12 bases between. The chain's CDR3 is CASSQYHRTSTDTQYF. Here the CDR3 DNA reads TGCGCCAGCAGCCAATATCACCGTACCAGCACAGATACGCAGTATTTT.

The rearrangement links TRBV19 to TRBJ1-2, with D perhaps matching TRBD1 (6 bases). CDR1 LNHDA and CDR2 SQIVND come from the germline V gene (reference sequence). The CDR3 consists of 14 residues. V shed 7 bases and J shed 1 base, with 13 bases lying between them. As DNA, the CDR3 is TGTGCCAGTACCACAGGGAACAGTAACTATGGCTACACCTTC. Its translation: CASTTGNSNYGYTF.

This clonotype was recorded a few times. The J gene is TRBJ1-2, the V gene TRBV10-3; D not certain. This CDR3 spans 17 amino acids. Germline assignment: CDR1 ENHRY and CDR2 SYGVKD. V was clipped by 6 bases and J by 8 bases, with 28 bases between them. The CDR3 DNA reads as TGTGCCATCAGAGGGAGGACCCTTGAACTGGGAGCAGGCGGCTACACCTTC. This codes for CAIRGRTLELGAGGYTF.

This clonotype was seen at least ten times. This chain connects TRBV20-1 to TRBJ2-3, with 9 bases matching TRBD1. The germline V gene encodes CDR1 DFQATT and CDR2 SNEGSKA (reference sequence). V lost 3 bases to trimming and J lost 3 bases; unmatched junction nucleotides: 4. The CDR3 is 14 residues long. CDR3 DNA sequence: TGCAGTGCTAGGGACAGGGGAAAGACAGATACGCAGTATTTT. Translated, it gives CSARDRGKTDTQYF.

The chain couples TRBV3-1 to TRBJ2-2, with 9 nucleotides matching TRBD2. CDR3 length equals 15 residues. Germline lookup yields CDR1 LGHDT and CDR2 YNNKEL (reference sequence). Losses at the gene ends were 3 bases for V and 6 bases for J; bases not matched to a gene: 5. CDR3 nucleotide sequence: TGTGCCAGCAGCCAGCGAGGCGGGAGGGCCGGGGAGCTGTTTTTT. Protein: CASSQRGGRAGELFF.

This clonotype has only a few counts. This chain joins TRBV27 and TRBJ1-4, with a possible D match to TRBD1 (5 bases). The CDR3 covers 14 residues. Trimming removed 9 bases from V and 7 bases from J, with 18 bases in between. The germline gives CDR1 MNHEY, CDR2 SMNVEV (reference sequence). CDR3 sequence: CASGEGFWGEKLFF. The CDR3 region has the DNA TGTGCCAGTGGAGAGGGGTTCTGGGGTGAAAAACTGTTTTTT.

The sample holds many counts of this clonotype. The rearrangement joins TRBV30 to TRBJ2-5; D is unclear. CDR1 is GTSNPN and CDR2 is SVGIG in the germline V gene (reference sequence). V was clipped by 0 bases and J by 5 bases, with 10 bases between them. This CDR3 is built from 13 residues. The CDR3 sequence: CAWSVLLWETQYF. The CDR3 DNA reads as TGTGCCTGGAGTGTACTTCTTTGGGAGACCCAGTACTTC.

This sequence joins TRBV9 and TRBJ2-1; either TRBD1 or TRBD2 may fit D (5 bases each). The germline V and J ends were trimmed by 0 bases and 10 bases, with 11 bases remaining between them. In germline, CDR1 is SGDLS, CDR2 YYNGEE. There are 13 residues in the CDR3. The chain's CDR3 is CASSVGGKTEQFF. CDR3 DNA sequence: TGTGCCAGCAGCGTAGGGGGGAAAACCGAGCAGTTCTTC.

This clonotype was counted only a few times. The chain has TRBV9 and TRBJ2-4; D not resolved. With 4 bases removed from V and 7 bases from J, the gap between germline ends came to 15 bases. Germline CDR1 SGDLS, CDR2 YYNGEE. The CDR3 loop spans 14 amino acids. DNA for the CDR3: TGTGCCAGCAGCTCGTCACGGCGGCGGAACATTCAGTACTTC. Its translation: CASSSSRRRNIQYF.

V gene TRBV18 combines with J gene TRBJ2-1; D assignment may be TRBD1 or TRBD2 (5 bases each). This CDR3 spans 15 amino acids. Germline V CDR1 and CDR2: KGHSH, LQKENI. V was cut by 5 bases and J by 10 bases, with 21 bases left in between. The CDR3: CASSSTGTSKPEQFF. DNA of the CDR3: TGTGCCAGCTCATCAACCGGGACGAGTAAACCAGAGCAGTTCTTC.

This clonotype was seen at least ten times. In DNA form, the CDR3 reads TGTGCCAGCAGCCTCAGGGGTAGGAACTATGGCTACACCTTC. This translates into CASSLRGRNYGYTF. V usage is TRBV13 and J usage is TRBJ1-2; tentative D call: TRBD1 (6 bases). Germline-derived CDR1 and CDR2 are PRHDT and FYEKMQ (reference sequence). CDR3 length: 14 amino acids. The V end was cut by 5 bases, the J end by 2 bases, with 12 bases between.

J is TRBJ2-7 and V is TRBV5-5; weak D call: TRBD1 (5 bases). CDR1 and CDR2 (germline): SGHKS, YYEKEE (reference sequence). The CDR3 runs 14 residues. The germline V and J ends were trimmed by 2 bases and 4 bases, with 13 bases remaining between them. Here the CDR3 reads CASSFWQGTYEQYF. DNA for the CDR3: TGTGCCAGCAGCTTTTGGCAGGGTACTTACGAGCAGTACTTC. The entire variable domain, with the rest obtained from reference TRBV5-5 and TRBJ2-7, is as follows: DAGVTQSPTHLIKTRGQQVTLRCSPISGHKSVSWYQQVLGQGPQFIFQYYEKEERGRGNFPDRFSARQFPNYSSELNVNALLLGDSALYLCASSFWQGTYEQYFGPGTRLTVT.

This clonotype was counted between two and nine times. This sequence joins TRBV9 and TRBJ2-1, with D possibly matching TRBD1 (6 bases). From germline, CDR1 is SGDLS and CDR2 YYNGEE. This CDR3 has 13 amino acids. V lost 3 bases and J lost 7, with 11 bases in between. The chain's CDR3 is CASSAYRANEQFF. The CDR3 DNA is TGTGCCAGCAGCGCCTACAGGGCAAATGAGCAGTTCTTC. Full variable domain (rest looked up from reference TRBV9 and TRBJ2-1): DSGVTQTPKHLITATGQRVTLRCSPRSGDLSVYWYQQSLDQGLQFLIQYYNGEERAKGNILERFSAQQFPDLHSELNLSSLELGDSALYFCASSAYRANEQFFGPGTRLTVL.

This rearrangement joins TRBV6-1 to TRBJ1-6, with D hard to call. CDR1 is MNHNS and CDR2 is SASEGT in the germline V gene. The V end was cut by 6 bases, the J end by 10 bases, with 19 bases between. This CDR3 has 15 residues. The CDR3 nucleotides are TGTGCCAGCAGCCCCGGAATCGAGTTGGGCTCACCCCTCCACTTT. Its translation: CASSPGIELGSPLHF.

The V gene is TRBV6-1, the J gene TRBJ1-5; D is possibly TRBD1 (5 bases). Trimming removed 1 base from V and 6 bases from J, with 10 bases in between. Germline V gene sequence: CDR1 MNHNS, CDR2 SASEGT. CDR3 length equals 14 residues. DNA for the CDR3: TGTGCCAGCAGTGAAGGGACAAGATCTCAGCCCCAGCATTTT. As protein: CASSEGTRSQPQHF.

This clonotype occurred many times. The chain uses TRBV28 and TRBJ2-7; 7 bases match TRBD2. Trimming took 11 bases from V and 7 from J; bases not matched to a gene: 14. CDR1 and CDR2 from the germline V gene are MDHEN and SYDVKM. The CDR3 extends over 13 amino acids. This CDR3 is CAGRGVRREEQYF. The CDR3 DNA follows: TGTGCCGGAAGAGGGGTACGGCGGGAGGAGCAGTACTTC.

This clonotype was recorded many times. The chain couples TRBV10-3 to TRBJ1-2, with D maybe TRBD1 (6 bases). CDR3 length: 17 residues. The ends were cut back, 3 bases at V and 4 bases at J, with 21 bases in the middle. The germline gives CDR1 ENHRY, CDR2 SYGVKD. CDR3 sequence reads: CAISDDATGYRVYGYTF. In DNA, the CDR3 is TGTGCCATCAGTGACGACGCCACAGGGTATCGGGTCTATGGCTACACCTTC.

This clonotype showed up many times. The V and J genes are TRBV5-1 and TRBJ1-2; weak D call: TRBD1 (6 bases). The CDR3 totals 13 residues. Per germline, CDR1 SGHRS and CDR2 YFSETQ. The germline V and J ends were trimmed by 1 base and 7 bases, with 11 bases remaining between them. The CDR3 coding sequence is TGCGCCAGCAGCTTGCAGGGGCGGAGTGGCTACACCTTC. Its translation: CASSLQGRSGYTF.

The sample holds many counts of this clonotype. V is TRBV6-1 and J is TRBJ2-7; no clear D gene. This CDR3 has 11 residues. V was shortened by 6 bases and J by 6 bases, with 9 bases between the two germline ends. Germline CDR1 MNHNS, CDR2 SASEGT. For the CDR3, the DNA is TGTGCCAGCAGCTACATGGGCGAGCAGTACTTC. The encoded protein is CASSYMGEQYF.

There are a few counts of this clonotype. V usage is TRBV2 and J usage is TRBJ1-5; 7 bases match TRBD1. J lost 11 bases, V lost 5 bases, and 6 bases had no gene match. CDR3 size: 12 residues. The germline gives CDR1 SNHLY, CDR2 FYNNEI. The CDR3 spells CASSPRQGAQHF. The CDR3 nucleotides read TGTGCCAGCAGTCCTCGACAGGGAGCCCAGCATTTT.

This clonotype was picked up a small number of times. J is TRBJ2-7 and V is TRBV6-2 or TRBV6-3, with 9 bases fitting TRBD2. The CDR3 sequence is 17 residues long. The ends lost 8 bases at V and 4 bases at J; junction bases unmatched: 18. CDR1 and CDR2 from the germline V gene are MNHEY and SVGEGT. The DNA of the CDR3 is TGTGCCAGCCGAGGGGAGAAAGTCGGGACTAGCTTATACGAGCAGTACTTC. Translation gives CASRGEKVGTSLYEQYF.

Ten or more counts support this clonotype. The rearrangement links TRBV28 to TRBJ1-2; TRBD1 might be the D (5 bases). V lost 4 bases, J lost 5 bases, and 14 bases lay in between. The CDR3 has 14 amino acids. Germline-derived CDR1 and CDR2 are MDHEN and SYDVKM. CDR3 amino acids: CASSYPSGVYGYTF. The DNA of the CDR3 is TGTGCCAGCAGTTACCCCTCGGGGGTATATGGCTACACCTTC.

A few counts support this clonotype. J is TRBJ1-1 and V is TRBV20-1; 10 positions agree with TRBD1. This CDR3 contains 14 residues. The V segment lost 0 bases and the J segment 4 bases; nucleotides outside the gene matches: 2. Germline CDR1 is DFQATT and CDR2 is SNEGSKA (reference sequence). CDR3 coding DNA: TGCAGTGCTAGAGAGGGACAGGGGCTCACTGAAGCTTTCTTT. Translating it yields CSAREGQGLTEAFF.

J is TRBJ1-4 and V is TRBV2; possible D gene TRBD1, 5 bases. This CDR3 spans 13 amino acids. Germline V lookup: CDR1 SNHLY, CDR2 FYNNEI. Trimming stripped 7 bases from V and 2 bases from J, with 8 bases between. CDR3 residues: CASKGNTNEKLFF. CDR3 DNA sequence: TGTGCCAGCAAGGGGAATACTAATGAAAAACTGTTTTTT. The whole variable domain, remainder taken from reference TRBV2 and TRBJ1-4, is EPEVTQTPSHQVTQMGQEVILRCVPISNHLYFYWYRQILGQKVEFLVSFYNNEISEKSEIFDDQFSVERPDGSNFTLKIRSTKLEDSAMYFCASKGNTNEKLFFGSGTQLSVL.

The rearrangement uses TRBV12-3 or TRBV12-4 and TRBJ2-1, with 9 bases aligning to TRBD2. After removal of 3 bases from V and 4 bases from J, the junction contained 4 bases not matched to a gene. The CDR3 is 15 amino acids. The CDR3 spells CASSLSLAGYNEQFF. CDR3 bases: TGTGCCAGCAGTTTGAGTCTAGCGGGGTACAATGAGCAGTTCTTC.

The V call is TRBV28, the J call TRBJ1-5; 7 nucleotides line up with TRBD1. CDR1 and CDR2 from the germline V gene are MDHEN and SYDVKM. The trim removed 5 bases at V and 7 bases at J, leaving 14 bases unmatched. The CDR3 is made up of 16 amino acids. The CDR3 reads CASSLRRGLGEQPQHF. The CDR3 DNA reads as TGTGCCAGCAGTCTTCGGAGGGGGCTCGGAGAACAGCCCCAGCATTTT.

This clonotype was recorded many times. The V call is TRBV7-2, the J call TRBJ1-5; D gene ambiguous. CDR1 is SGHTA and CDR2 is FQGNSA in the germline V gene. The CDR3 has 14 residues. Between the trimmed V and J ends, which lost 3 bases and 1 base, there was a span of 7 bases. The CDR3 sequence: CASSFAASNQPQHF. CDR3 coding DNA: TGTGCCAGCAGCTTCGCCGCGAGCAATCAGCCCCAGCATTTT.

The rearrangement links TRBV27 to TRBJ2-2, with D uncertain. The CDR3 is made up of 14 amino acids. With 3 bases removed from V and 1 base from J, the gap between germline ends came to 6 bases. CDR1 is MNHEY, CDR2 SMNVEV, per germline (reference sequence). In nucleotides, the CDR3 is TGTGCCAGCAGTTTGCCAGAGAACACCGGGGAGCTGTTTTTT. Translated, it gives CASSLPENTGELFF.

This clonotype was recorded many times. This chain uses TRBV30 with TRBJ1-5; D not certain. V was pared by 0 bases and J by 1 base, with 7 bases between. The CDR3 extends over 14 amino acids. Germline CDR1 reads GTSNPN; CDR2 reads SVGIG (reference sequence). CDR3 DNA sequence: TGTGCCTGGAGTGTTAGTATGAGCAATCAGCCCCAGCATTTT. It specifies CAWSVSMSNQPQHF. Variable domain in full (rest from reference TRBV30 and TRBJ1-5): SQTIHQWPATLVQPVGSPLSLECTVEGTSNPNLYWYRQAAGRGLQLLFYSVGIGQISSEVPQNLSASRPQDRQFILSSKKLLLSDSGFYLCAWSVSMSNQPQHFGDGTRLSIL.

V and J are TRBV28 and TRBJ1-5; 7 bases are shared with TRBD1. This CDR3 spans 13 amino acids. With 7 bases clipped from V and 7 bases from J, the junction kept 7 bases outside the gene matches. Germline CDR1 is MDHEN and CDR2 is SYDVKM. CDR3 DNA sequence: TGTGCCAGCAATCCAGGACAGGCGCAGCCCCAGCATTTT. Its protein product is CASNPGQAQPQHF.